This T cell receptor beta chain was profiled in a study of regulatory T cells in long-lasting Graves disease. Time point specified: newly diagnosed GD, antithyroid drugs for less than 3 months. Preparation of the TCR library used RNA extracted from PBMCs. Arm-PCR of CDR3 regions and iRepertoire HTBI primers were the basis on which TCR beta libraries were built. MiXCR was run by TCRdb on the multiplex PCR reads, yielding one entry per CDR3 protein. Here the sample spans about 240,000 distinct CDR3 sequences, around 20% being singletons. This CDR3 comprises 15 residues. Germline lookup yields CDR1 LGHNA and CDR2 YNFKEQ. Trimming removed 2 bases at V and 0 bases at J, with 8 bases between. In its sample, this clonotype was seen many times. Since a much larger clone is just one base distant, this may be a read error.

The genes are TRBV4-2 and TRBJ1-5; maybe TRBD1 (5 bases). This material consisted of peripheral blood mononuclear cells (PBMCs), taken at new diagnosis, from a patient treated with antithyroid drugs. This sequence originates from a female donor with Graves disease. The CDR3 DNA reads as TGTGCCAGCAGCCAAAAACAGGATAGCAATCAGCCCCAGCATTTT. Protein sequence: CASSQKQDSNQPQHF.